This TCR beta chain was captured in a study of response to subunit inactivated influenza vaccine. This clonotype showed up just a few times. In TCRdb, the RT-PCR reads were re-called with MiXCR into one record per CDR3 protein. The repertoire consists of some 570,000 distinct CDR3 sequences, with approximately 10% occurring once and the leading ten covering around 10%. These same records also appear under a second study, on T cells expressing NK-cell markers. According to that study: The authors made TCR beta cDNA libraries by 5'RACE template switching. This switching added a universal primer site and UMIs. It was sorted CD3+CD56-NKG2C+, CD3+CD56+NKG2C- and CD3+CD56+NKG2C+ T cells that provided the TCR beta repertoires. Serological testing identified most of the eight sequenced donors as HCMV-seropositive and one as seronegative. Whether expanded NKG2C+ T cell clones were HCMV-specific remained unclear.

The sequence came from a man in his fifties or sixties who received an inactivated influenza vaccine. Sequences were derived from PBMCs from blood, sampled on the day of vaccination.

The CDR3 loop is CSARDSRTPVEAFF. CDR3 coding DNA: TGCAGTGCTAGAGATTCTAGGACACCCGTTGAAGCTTTCTTT. The chain recombines TRBV20-1 with TRBJ1-1, with TRBD1 as a possible D gene (5 bases). The CDR3 is made up of 14 amino acids. Trimming left V 0 bases short and J 7 bases short, with 15 bases between. From germline, CDR1 is DFQATT and CDR2 SNEGSKA (reference sequence).